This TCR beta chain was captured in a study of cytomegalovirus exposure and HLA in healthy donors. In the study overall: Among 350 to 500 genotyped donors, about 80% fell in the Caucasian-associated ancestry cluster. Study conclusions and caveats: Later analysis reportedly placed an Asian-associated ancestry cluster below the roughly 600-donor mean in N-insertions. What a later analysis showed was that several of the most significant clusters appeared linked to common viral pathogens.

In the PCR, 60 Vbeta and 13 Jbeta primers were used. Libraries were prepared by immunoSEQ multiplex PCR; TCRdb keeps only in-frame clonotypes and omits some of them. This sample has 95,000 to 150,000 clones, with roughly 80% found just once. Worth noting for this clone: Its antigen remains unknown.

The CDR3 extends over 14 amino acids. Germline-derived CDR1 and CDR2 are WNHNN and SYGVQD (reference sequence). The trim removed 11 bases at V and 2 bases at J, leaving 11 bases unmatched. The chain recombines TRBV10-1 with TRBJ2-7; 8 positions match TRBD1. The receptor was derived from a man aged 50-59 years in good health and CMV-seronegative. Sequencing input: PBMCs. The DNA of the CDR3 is TGCGCCGGACTCCCGGACAGGGCTACCTACGAGCAGTACTTC. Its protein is CAGLPDRATYEQYF.